This entry lists 15 T cell receptor beta chains sequenced from one sample in a study of OX40 agonist ivuxolimab in advanced cancers. Clones were read by immunoSEQ multiplex PCR, and TCRdb kept only the in-frame ones, dropping some. The sample consists of over 60,000 clones, approximately 84% of them appearing once. The material sequenced was CD4+ or CD8+ T cells sorted from blood, taken in a trial of the OX40 agonist ivuxolimab. The receptors originated from an adult with an advanced solid tumor such as melanoma, head and neck, liver or kidney cancer.

The genes are TRBV15 and TRBJ2-1; 9 positions match TRBD2. Germline lookup yields CDR1 LNHNV and CDR2 YYDKDF (reference sequence). This CDR3 comprises 16 residues. Trimming cost V 1 base and J 2 bases; bases outside gene matches: 3. The CDR3 sequence is CATSRGLAVTYNEQFF. CDR3 sequence (DNA): TGTGCCACCAGCAGAGGACTAGCGGTTACCTACAATGAGCAGTTCTTC.

The genes are TRBV6-1 and TRBJ2-3; D is possibly TRBD1 (5 bases). Between the trimmed V and J ends, which lost 5 bases and 1 base, there was a span of 13 bases. The CDR3 is made up of 15 amino acids. In germline, CDR1 is MNHNS, CDR2 SASEGT. The CDR3 nucleotides are TGTGCCAGCAGTAACCTCCCGACAGGCACAGATACGCAGTATTTT. It yields the protein CASSNLPTGTDTQYF.

This chain connects TRBV6-6 to TRBJ1-3; a possible D gene is TRBD1 (5 bases). Trimming cost V 7 bases and J 4 bases, with 14 bases left between them. The CDR3 consists of 14 residues. Germline V lookup: CDR1 MNHNY, CDR2 SVGAGI (reference sequence). CDR3 nucleotides: TGTGCCAGCACCTACGGGGCCGACGGAAACACCATATATTTT. Protein product: CASTYGADGNTIYF.

The rearrangement links TRBV25-1 to TRBJ1-3; no clear D. This CDR3 is 14 amino acids long. Trimming removed 7 bases at V and 0 bases at J, with 10 bases between. CDR1 is MGHDK, CDR2 SYGVNS, per germline. The CDR3 region has the DNA TGTGCCAGCATAGGGTTCGACTCTGGAAACACCATATATTTT. Amino acid sequence: CASIGFDSGNTIYF.

This sequence joins TRBV6-4 and TRBJ2-7; TRBD1 might be the D (6 bases). The V end lost 9 bases, the J end lost 4 bases, and 13 bases lay between the germline ends. Germline assignment: CDR1 MRHNA and CDR2 SNTAGT. The CDR3 is 12 amino acids. The chain's CDR3 is CARGDKDYEQYF. For the CDR3, the DNA is TGTGCCAGGGGGGACAAAGATTACGAGCAGTACTTC.

This clone showed up just once. The chain has TRBV7-9 and TRBJ2-7; no clear D. V gave up 3 bases and J gave up 8 bases, with 11 bases separating them. CDR1 and CDR2 from the germline V gene are SEHNR and FQNEAQ (reference sequence). There are 12 residues in the CDR3. The CDR3 here is CASSLKVGKQYF. CDR3 sequence (DNA): TGTGCCAGCAGCTTGAAGGTGGGGAAGCAGTACTTC.

J is TRBJ1-2 and V is TRBV7-3, with TRBD1 as a possible D gene (5 bases). Germline CDR1 is SGHTA and CDR2 is FQGTGA. V was clipped by 0 bases and J by 6 bases, with 11 bases between them. CDR3 length: 14 amino acids. The CDR3 region has the DNA TGTGCCAGCAGCTTAACGTCAGGGCAGGATGGCTACACCTTC. Translated: CASSLTSGQDGYTF.

The chain combines TRBV12-1 with TRBJ2-7; the table's D call of TRBD1 was not tested on the DNA. TRBV12-1 is designated a pseudogene. The CDR3 is 17 amino acids. In nucleotides, the CDR3 is TGTGCCAGCAGCTTTGGGGACAGCGTCTACTTGTGGTACGAGCAGTACTTC. This translates into CASSFGDSVYLWYEQYF.

The CDR3 DNA reads as TGTGCCAGCTCACCGGGACAGGGCTATGGCTACACCTTC. Protein sequence: CASSPGQGYGYTF. The chain carries TRBV18 and TRBJ1-2; 9 bases match TRBD1. The CDR3 totals 13 residues. Germline loops: CDR1 KGHSH, CDR2 LQKENI. The junction had 0 bases not matched to a gene; V was cut back by 3 bases and J by 4 bases.

The chain links TRBV10-3 to TRBJ2-3; D ambiguous. Germline V gene lookup returns CDR1 ENHRY and CDR2 SYGVKD. V gave up 8 bases and J gave up 0 bases, with 6 bases separating them. The length of the CDR3 is 12 residues. This chain's CDR3 is CAIAYSTDTQYF. The CDR3 bases are TGTGCCATCGCGTACAGCACAGATACGCAGTATTTT.

The chain joins TRBV28 to TRBJ1-2; D is possibly TRBD1 (6 bases). The germline V gene has CDR1 MDHEN and CDR2 SYDVKM. V lost 5 bases and J lost 5, with 15 bases in between. The CDR3 has 14 residues. The CDR3 loop reads CASSEQGRGYGYTF. CDR3 DNA: TGTGCCAGCAGTGAACAGGGTAGGGGTTATGGCTACACCTTC.

J is TRBJ1-5 and V is TRBV30, with D perhaps matching TRBD1 (5 bases). The CDR3 extends over 14 amino acids. In germline, CDR1 is GTSNPN, CDR2 SVGIG (reference sequence). Deletions cut 2 bases from V and 1 base from J, with 9 bases between. CDR3 in DNA: TGTGCCTGGAGTCAGGGTTCGAGCAATCAGCCCCAGCATTTT. This gives the protein CAWSQGSSNQPQHF.

The table lists this clone with a few counts. The chain is built from TRBV5-4 and TRBJ2-7; a weak D match, TRBD2 (5 bases). This CDR3 is 14 amino acids long. Trimming left V 0 bases short and J 0 bases short, with 7 bases between. Germline V CDR1 and CDR2: SGHNT, YYREEE (reference sequence). The CDR3 sequence is CASSLGRDSYEQYF. In DNA form, the CDR3 reads TGTGCCAGCAGCTTGGGCCGGGACTCCTACGAGCAGTACTTC.

The chain couples TRBV2 to TRBJ1-1; D perhaps matches TRBD1 (5 bases). Trimming shortened V by 6 bases and J by 4 bases, and 12 bases separated the two germline ends. The CDR3 extends over 13 amino acids. The germline V gene has CDR1 SNHLY and CDR2 FYNNEI. CDR3 sequence reads: CASSVTGPTEAFF. The DNA of the CDR3 is TGTGCCAGCAGCGTAACAGGACCCACTGAAGCTTTCTTT.

J is TRBJ2-1 and V is TRBV7-2, with 7 positions matching TRBD2. The CDR3 consists of 14 residues. CDR1 and CDR2 from the germline V gene are SGHTA and FQGNSA. Trimming removed 6 bases from V and 4 bases from J; junction bases left unmatched: 6. The CDR3: CASRTGGPYNEQFF. CDR3 sequence (DNA): TGTGCCAGCAGAACGGGAGGCCCGTACAATGAGCAGTTCTTC.